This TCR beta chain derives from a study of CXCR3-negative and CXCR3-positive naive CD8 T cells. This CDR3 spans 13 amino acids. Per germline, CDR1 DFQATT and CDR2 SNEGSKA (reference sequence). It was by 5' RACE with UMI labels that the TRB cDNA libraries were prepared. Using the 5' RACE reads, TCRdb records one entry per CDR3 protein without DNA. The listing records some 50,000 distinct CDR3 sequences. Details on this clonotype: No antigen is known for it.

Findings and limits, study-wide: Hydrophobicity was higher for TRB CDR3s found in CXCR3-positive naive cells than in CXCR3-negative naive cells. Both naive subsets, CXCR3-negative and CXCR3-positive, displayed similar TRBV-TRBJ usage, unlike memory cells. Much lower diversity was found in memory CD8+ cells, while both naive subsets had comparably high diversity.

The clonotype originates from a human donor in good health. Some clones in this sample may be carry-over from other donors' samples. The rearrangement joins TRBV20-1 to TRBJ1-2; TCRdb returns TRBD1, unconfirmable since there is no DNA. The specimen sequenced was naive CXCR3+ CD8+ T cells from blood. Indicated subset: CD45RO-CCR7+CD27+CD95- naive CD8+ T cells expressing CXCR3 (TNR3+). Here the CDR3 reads CSARDPRGGGYTF.